Below are 24 T cell receptor beta chains sequenced from a single sample in a study of human T cells and chemical hapten exposure. In TCRdb, the RACE reads were re-called with MiXCR into one record per CDR3 protein. The sample lists roughly 200,000 distinct CDR3 sequences, under 25% occurring once. Time point defined: patch test 3, about 24 weeks after DPC sensitization. The treatment denotes: therapeutic diphenylcyclopropenone sensitization with weekly scalp DPC. The sequenced sample was whole blood, obtained in connection with sensitization to the hapten diphenylcyclopropenone (DPC). The receptors here all came from a woman aged 40 to 50 with alopecia areata. Some clones in this sample may be carry-over from other donors' samples.

The V gene is TRBV6-2 or TRBV6-3, the J gene TRBJ2-5; tentative D call: TRBD1 (5 bases). Trimming took 4 bases from V and 13 from J, leaving 22 bases between them. The CDR3 totals 14 residues. Germline V CDR1 and CDR2: MNHEY, SVGEGT. The CDR3 loop is CASSSSSHNTGRYF. The CDR3 region has the DNA TGTGCCAGCAGTTCAAGTAGCCATAACACAGGACGGTACTTC.

The chain couples TRBV7-9 to TRBJ2-1; D gene unclear. The CDR3 has 15 amino acids. V dropped 1 base and J dropped 2 bases, with 9 bases sitting between them. Germline V CDR1 and CDR2: SEHNR, FQNEAQ (reference sequence). CDR3 residues: CASSLGVEPYNEQFF. The CDR3 DNA reads as TGTGCCAGCAGCTTAGGGGTAGAGCCCTACAATGAGCAGTTCTTC.

The table lists this clonotype with a few counts. The chain links TRBV6-5 to TRBJ2-7, with a possible D match to TRBD2 (5 bases). Trimming took off 0 bases at V and 0 bases at J, with 9 bases between the two ends. Germline lookup yields CDR1 MNHEY and CDR2 SVGAGI. CDR3 length: 15 amino acids. DNA of the CDR3: TGTGCCAGCAGTTACTCGAGGGCAGCCTCCTACGAGCAGTACTTC. Translation: CASSYSRAASYEQYF.

A few counts support this clonotype. The chain combines TRBV27 with TRBJ2-7, with D perhaps matching TRBD1 (6 bases). The V gene's germline CDR1 is MNHEY and CDR2 SMNVEV (reference sequence). This CDR3 comprises 14 residues. V lost 7 bases and J 5 bases, leaving 18 bases between the germline ends. The CDR3 is CASTQGQGTHEQYF. CDR3 nucleotides: TGTGCCAGCACGCAGGGCCAGGGGACGCACGAGCAGTACTTC.

This clonotype was seen more than once but under ten times. The chain recombines TRBV20-1 with TRBJ1-2, with 8 nucleotides matching TRBD1. The ends lost 6 bases at V and 4 bases at J; junction bases unmatched: 16. From germline, CDR1 is DFQATT and CDR2 SNEGSKA (reference sequence). The length of the CDR3 is 16 residues. The CDR3 nucleotides read TGCAGTGCCAAATCTGGGGGGACAGGTACTATCTATGGCTACACCTTC. This codes for CSAKSGGTGTIYGYTF.

This sequence joins TRBV6-5 and TRBJ2-6; D uncertain. The germline V gene encodes CDR1 MNHEY and CDR2 SVGAGI. Trimming left V 7 bases short and J 4 bases short, with 5 bases between. The CDR3 length is 12 residues. CDR3 sequence reads: CASTSGANVLTF. CDR3 nucleotides: TGTGCCAGCACTTCCGGGGCCAACGTCCTGACTTTC.

This rearrangement joins TRBV24-1 to TRBJ1-6, with a tentative D call TRBD1 (5 bases). V lost 9 bases, J lost 9 bases, and 17 bases lay in between. CDR1 is KGHDR and CDR2 is SFDVKD in the germline V gene. The CDR3 contains 14 residues. The CDR3 reads CATRGPGSTSPLHF. The CDR3 DNA is TGTGCCACCCGTGGTCCAGGGAGTACTTCACCCCTCCACTTT.

The rearrangement uses TRBV5-1 and TRBJ2-3; D is unresolved. CDR3 length equals 15 residues. Germline CDR1 reads SGHRS; CDR2 reads YFSETQ. Trimming stripped 1 base from V and 0 bases from J, with 9 bases between. The CDR3 sequence is CASSLWLASTDTQYF. In DNA form, the CDR3 reads TGCGCCAGCAGCTTGTGGCTCGCGAGCACAGATACGCAGTATTTT.

This clonotype has just a few counts. The DNA for the CDR3 is TGCAGCGTTGAAATCGCCACAACTAATGAAAAACTGTTTTTT. Its protein product is CSVEIATTNEKLFF. V and J are TRBV29-1 and TRBJ1-4; D ambiguous. This CDR3 contains 14 residues. Germline V gene data show CDR1 as SQVTM and CDR2 as ANQGSEA. V lost 2 bases to trimming and J lost 0 bases, with 7 bases between them.

This clonotype was found a few times. CDR3 loop: CASSAAGTSGNTIYF. The CDR3 coding sequence is TGTGCCAGCAGTGCTGCAGGAACCTCTGGAAACACCATATATTTT. The rearrangement joins TRBV28 to TRBJ1-3; the D is unclear. The CDR3 has 15 residues. V was shortened by 5 bases and J by 0 bases, with 11 bases between the two germline ends. Germline CDR1 reads MDHEN; CDR2 reads SYDVKM.

This clonotype has more than one count but fewer than ten. The chain links TRBV29-1 to TRBJ1-4, with a tentative D call TRBD1 (5 bases). V lost 6 bases and J lost 0, with 8 bases in between. The germline V gene encodes CDR1 SQVTM and CDR2 ANQGSEA. The CDR3 runs 13 residues. The CDR3 nucleotides are TGCAGCGTAAGACAGTCAACTAATGAAAAACTGTTTTTT. It translates to CSVRQSTNEKLFF.

CDR3 in DNA: TGTGCCAGCAGTCGGGCTACCTCGAGGCATGAGCAGTTCTTC. It is translated as CASSRATSRHEQFF. The chain couples TRBV12-3 or TRBV12-4 to TRBJ2-1; D is unclear. V lost 5 bases, J lost 8 bases, and 16 bases lay in between. The CDR3 runs 14 residues.

This clonotype was picked up a small number of times. The J gene is TRBJ2-6, the V gene TRBV28; TRBD1 agrees at 7 bases. CDR3 length: 17 amino acids. V gave up 4 bases and J gave up 0 bases; unmatched junction bases: 6. The V gene's germline CDR1 is MDHEN and CDR2 SYDVKM. Here the CDR3 DNA reads TGTGCCAGCAGTTCGCTACAGGGGCTCTCTGGGGCCAACGTCCTGACTTTC. Translated: CASSSLQGLSGANVLTF.

This clonotype was seen only a few times. This rearrangement joins TRBV15 to TRBJ2-1; 8 bases fit TRBD2. Germline V gene sequence: CDR1 LNHNV, CDR2 YYDKDF (reference sequence). V was pared by 0 bases and J by 4 bases, with 5 bases of the junction left unmatched. This CDR3 is built from 16 residues. CDR3 loop: CATSRDRSGSYNEQFF. For the CDR3, the DNA is TGTGCCACCAGCAGAGATCGAAGCGGGAGTTACAATGAGCAGTTCTTC.

The V gene is TRBV5-5, the J gene TRBJ2-3, with D unresolved. CDR1 SGHKS and CDR2 YYEKEE come from the germline V gene (reference sequence). This CDR3 spans 13 amino acids. The V and J ends lost 7 bases and 3 bases respectively, with 12 bases between them. CDR3 in DNA: TGTGCCAGCTACAAGAAAGGGACAGATACGCAGTATTTT. Residues: CASYKKGTDTQYF. Full variable domain (rest looked up from reference TRBV5-5 and TRBJ2-3): DAGVTQSPTHLIKTRGQQVTLRCSPISGHKSVSWYQQVLGQGPQFIFQYYEKEERGRGNFPDRFSARQFPNYSSELNVNALLLGDSALYLCASYKKGTDTQYFGPGTRLTVL.

The chain couples TRBV12-3 or TRBV12-4 to TRBJ2-1, with TRBD1 as a possible D gene (8 bases). The CDR3 length is 13 residues. The V end was cut by 5 bases, the J end by 9 bases, with 14 bases between. The CDR3 DNA reads TGTGCCAGCAGTCCATACAGGGGGGGTGAGCAGTTCTTC. Its translation: CASSPYRGGEQFF.

The J gene is TRBJ2-3, the V gene TRBV20-1; D possibly corresponds to TRBD2 (7 bases). The CDR3 runs to 13 residues. Per the germline V gene, CDR1 is DFQATT and CDR2 is SNEGSKA (reference sequence). Trimming removed 1 base at V and 4 bases at J, with 9 bases between. Here the CDR3 reads CSARGEGADTQYF. CDR3 coding DNA: TGCAGTGCTAGAGGGGAGGGGGCAGATACGCAGTATTTT.

This chain links TRBV28 with TRBJ2-7; TRBD2 is a possible D gene (6 bases). The germline V and J ends were trimmed by 4 bases and 0 bases, with 10 bases remaining between them. The CDR3 contains 14 residues. Looked up from germline, CDR1 is MDHEN and CDR2 is SYDVKM. CDR3 DNA sequence: TGTGCCAGCAGTTGGCGGGGCACCTCCTACGAGCAGTACTTC. Protein: CASSWRGTSYEQYF.

The J gene is TRBJ2-7, the V gene TRBV4-1; 13 nucleotides agree with TRBD2. The length of the CDR3 is 15 residues. The junction had 2 bases not matched to a gene; V was cut back by 3 bases and J by 3 bases. Looked up from germline, CDR1 is MGHRA and CDR2 is YSYEKL. CDR3 sequence (DNA): TGCGCCAGCAGCCAGGGACTAGCGGGGTTCTACGAGCAGTACTTC. Encoded protein: CASSQGLAGFYEQYF.

V usage is TRBV27 and J usage is TRBJ2-1; 8 bases match TRBD1. This CDR3 comprises 15 residues. CDR1 is MNHEY, CDR2 SMNVEV, per germline (reference sequence). Trimming at V came to 5 bases and at J to 8 bases, leaving 11 bases not matched to a gene. In nucleotides, the CDR3 is TGTGCCAGCAGTCCCTCCGGGACAGGTTTCGATGAGCAGTTCTTC. It encodes CASSPSGTGFDEQFF.

The rearrangement links TRBV24-1 to TRBJ2-5; 9 bases agree with TRBD1. Germline trimming cut 4 bases from V and 3 bases from J; bases unmatched to any gene: 5. The V gene's germline CDR1 is KGHDR and CDR2 SFDVKD. CDR3 size: 15 residues. The DNA for the CDR3 is TGTGCCACCAGTGAGCCGACAGGGGGTAAAGAGACCCAGTACTTC. This translates into CATSEPTGGKETQYF.

This clonotype was counted only a few times. The DNA for the CDR3 is TGTGCCAGCCCCCTTGAGCCAGGAGGCACAGATACGCAGTATTTT. Protein sequence: CASPLEPGGTDTQYF. This chain links TRBV7-2 with TRBJ2-3; D not resolved. The ends were cut back, 8 bases at V and 1 base at J, with 16 bases in the middle. CDR1 and CDR2 (germline): SGHTA, FQGNSA. This CDR3 has 15 amino acids.

The V and J genes are TRBV24-1 and TRBJ2-2; 9 bases are a match to TRBD1. CDR3 length: 15 amino acids. CDR1 and CDR2 (germline): KGHDR, SFDVKD. V shed 6 bases and J 2 bases; nucleotides not matched to a gene: 3. Written as DNA, the CDR3 is TGTGCCACCAGTCAGGGACAGGGAAACACCGGGGAGCTGTTTTTT. Its protein product is CATSQGQGNTGELFF.

This clonotype was found a few times. The chain is built from TRBV27 and TRBJ2-3; D unresolved. Trimming stripped 2 bases from V and 3 bases from J, with 18 bases between. This CDR3 contains 17 residues. Germline CDR1 MNHEY, CDR2 SMNVEV (reference sequence). CDR3 protein: CASSLNPLPTGTDTQYF. The CDR3 region has the DNA TGTGCCAGCAGTTTAAACCCACTCCCTACCGGGACAGATACGCAGTATTTT.